The 25 T cell receptor beta chains presented below share a single source sample, sequenced in a study of blood T cells in healthy people across ages. Primers used in a second PCR of about 7 to 12 cycles were a sample-barcoded 5' primer and a J-beta primer mix. Via MiXCR, TCRdb re-called the 5' RACE reads, giving one row per CDR3 protein. The data hold 800,000 to 1,000,000 distinct CDR3 sequences, with around 49% observed a single time. Material for sequencing was blood. The source is a man aged 25 to 45 in good health.

The chain uses TRBV6-6 and TRBJ2-3; D is possibly TRBD2 (6 bases). The CDR3 loop spans 15 amino acids. Germline CDR1 MNHNY, CDR2 SVGAGI (reference sequence). Trimming left V 6 bases short and J 2 bases short, with 15 bases between. The CDR3 coding sequence is TGTGCCAGCAGCCCCGGGGGATCAAACACAGATACGCAGTATTTT. Translated, it gives CASSPGGSNTDTQYF.

This clonotype was observed a few times. The V and J genes are TRBV15 and TRBJ2-7, with 7 positions matching TRBD1. Trimming cost V 4 bases and J 4 bases; bases outside gene matches: 10. The CDR3 sequence is 15 residues long. Germline CDR1 LNHNV, CDR2 YYDKDF (reference sequence). The CDR3: CATSTPDRAFYEQYF. In nucleotides, the CDR3 is TGTGCCACCAGCACTCCAGACAGGGCCTTTTACGAGCAGTACTTC.

This rearrangement joins TRBV18 to TRBJ1-6; D not resolved. V gave up 1 base and J gave up 7 bases, with 17 bases separating them. The CDR3 runs 17 residues. Germline V CDR1 and CDR2: KGHSH, LQKENI. The DNA for the CDR3 is TGTGCCAGCTCACCACGGTCCAGGCACCTGGGGAATTCACCCCTCCACTTT. It is translated as CASSPRSRHLGNSPLHF.

This clonotype has only a few counts. CDR3 in DNA: TGCGCCAGCAGCTTGTCCCAGCGGGGGCCATACAATGAGCAGTTCTTC. As protein: CASSLSQRGPYNEQFF. V and J are TRBV5-1 and TRBJ2-1, with TRBD2 identical over 8 bases. The CDR3 is 16 amino acids. The J segment lost 4 bases and the V segment lost 1 base, leaving 7 bases of the junction unmatched. CDR1 is SGHRS, CDR2 YFSETQ, per germline.

The rearrangement links TRBV13 to TRBJ1-2, with D uncertain. The V end was cut by 6 bases, the J end by 3 bases, with 20 bases between. There are 16 residues in the CDR3. CDR1 PRHDT and CDR2 FYEKMQ come from the germline V gene (reference sequence). The CDR3 nucleotides read TGTGCCAGCAGTTCTGCTACTCATGTGGCCTACTATGGCTACACCTTC. This sequence encodes CASSSATHVAYYGYTF.

This chain uses TRBV3-1 with TRBJ2-5; TRBD2 might be the D (7 bases). Looked up from germline, CDR1 is LGHDT and CDR2 is YNNKEL (reference sequence). CDR3 size: 17 residues. Trimming shortened V by 2 bases and J by 11 bases, and 27 bases separated the two germline ends. CDR3 DNA: TGTGCCAGCAGCCAAAAGGTGTTCGCGGGGGCCTACAATGAGCAGTACTTC. This sequence encodes CASSQKVFAGAYNEQYF.

Notes on this clonotype: Since a much larger clone is just one base distant, this may be a read error. The CDR3 loop is CASSEQGARGVDTQYF. As DNA, the CDR3 is TGTGCCAGCAGTGAACAAGGAGCGAGGGGCGTGGATACGCAGTATTTT. V and J are TRBV6-4 and TRBJ2-3, with D possibly called TRBD1 or TRBD2 (5 bases each). This CDR3 has 16 amino acids. The V end was cut by 3 bases, the J end by 6 bases, with 19 bases between. Germline V gene sequence: CDR1 MRHNA, CDR2 SNTAGT.

The rearrangement links TRBV7-9 to TRBJ2-5, with TRBD1 as a possible D gene (5 bases). Germline V gene lookup returns CDR1 SEHNR and CDR2 FQNEAQ (reference sequence). With 5 bases removed from V and 3 bases from J, the gap between germline ends came to 16 bases. The CDR3 sequence is 15 residues long. The CDR3 sequence is CASSPQAGSKETQYF. CDR3 nucleotide sequence: TGTGCCAGCAGCCCCCAGGCAGGGTCAAAAGAGACCCAGTACTTC.

The chain uses TRBV12-3 or TRBV12-4 and TRBJ1-2; D not resolved. The CDR3 extends over 14 amino acids. With 6 bases removed from V and 4 bases from J, the gap between germline ends came to 15 bases. The CDR3 is CASSKRTDSYGYTF. The CDR3 coding sequence is TGTGCCAGCAGCAAAAGGACGGACTCCTATGGCTACACCTTC.

The chain uses TRBV5-1 and TRBJ2-7; maybe TRBD1 (6 bases). CDR3 length equals 14 residues. CDR1 is SGHRS, CDR2 YFSETQ, per germline. V was trimmed by 4 bases and J by 4 bases, leaving 15 bases between them. CDR3 sequence reads: CASSGGDTEYEQYF. The DNA of the CDR3 is TGCGCCAGCAGCGGTGGGGACACTGAATACGAGCAGTACTTC. Full variable domain (remainder filled in from reference TRBV5-1 and TRBJ2-7): KAGVTQTPRYLIKTRGQQVTLSCSPISGHRSVSWYQQTPGQGLQFLFEYFSETQRNKGNFPGRFSGRQFSNSRSEMNVSTLELGDSALYLCASSGGDTEYEQYFGPGTRLTVT.

V gene TRBV7-8 combines with J gene TRBJ2-4; the D gene is possibly TRBD2 (6 bases). V was shortened by 1 base and J by 0 bases, with 10 bases between the two germline ends. Germline V gene lookup returns CDR1 SGHVS and CDR2 FQNEAQ. This CDR3 is 16 amino acids long. The DNA for the CDR3 is TGTGCCAGCAGCTTAGATGCGGGACCAGCCAAAAACATTCAGTACTTC. Encoded protein: CASSLDAGPAKNIQYF.

A note on this clonotype: A read error is possible here, since a much larger clone lies one base away. The chain couples TRBV4-2 to TRBJ2-7; tentative D call: TRBD2 (5 bases). The CDR3 consists of 14 residues. Deletions cut 0 bases from V and 9 bases from J, with 15 bases between. From germline, CDR1 is LGHNA and CDR2 YNFKEQ. The CDR3 sequence: CASSQEGGQWRQYF. CDR3 coding DNA: TGTGCCAGCAGCCAAGAGGGCGGGCAGTGGAGGCAGTACTTC.

The chain employs TRBV5-5 and TRBJ1-2; D is ambiguous. This CDR3 is 13 amino acids long. The V end was cut by 7 bases, the J end by 4 bases, with 14 bases between. CDR1 SGHKS and CDR2 YYEKEE come from the germline V gene (reference sequence). In DNA, the CDR3 is TGTGCCAGCTTCCCGGGAGGGAGCTATGGCTACACCTTC. This gives the protein CASFPGGSYGYTF.

A few counts support this clonotype. The chain has TRBV24-1 and TRBJ2-1; no definite D call. Trimming removed 1 base at V and 7 bases at J, with 4 bases between. This CDR3 has 12 residues. From germline, CDR1 is KGHDR and CDR2 SFDVKD. As DNA, the CDR3 is TGTGCCACCAGTGATTTAATGAATGAGCAGTTCTTC. It encodes CATSDLMNEQFF.

The CDR3, as DNA: TGTGCCAGCAGTGAGACAGGGGGCTCAATAGATACGCAGTATTTT. The encoded protein is CASSETGGSIDTQYF. The chain uses TRBV6-1 and TRBJ2-3, with 10 bases fitting TRBD1. Germline-derived CDR1 and CDR2 are MNHNS and SASEGT. CDR3 length: 15 residues. Germline trimming cut 3 bases from V and 5 bases from J; bases unmatched to any gene: 5.

About this clonotype itself: One end of the junction is discordant with germline, which a read error may explain. The V gene is TRBV11-3, the J gene TRBJ2-3, with 9 bases fitting TRBD1. The CDR3 runs 17 residues. Germline lookup yields CDR1 SGHNT and CDR2 YENEEA. CDR3 sequence: CAGSSGNGQGRTDTQYF. The CDR3 bases are TGTGCCGGCAGCTCCGGCAACGGACAGGGGCGCACAGATACGCAGTATTTT. The variable domain in full, with the rest retrieved from reference TRBV11-3 and TRBJ2-3, is EAGVVQSPRYKIIEKKQPVAFWCNPISGHNTLYWYLQNLGQGPELLIRYENEEAVDDSQLPKDRFSAERLKGVDSTLKIQPAELGDSAVYLCAGSSGNGQGRTDTQYFGPGTRLTVL.

This clonotype was recorded once. V gene TRBV7-2 combines with J gene TRBJ1-2; tentatively, D is TRBD1 (5 bases). Trimming took off 4 bases at V and 5 bases at J, with 17 bases between the two ends. Germline lookup yields CDR1 SGHTA and CDR2 FQGNSA. The CDR3 is 15 amino acids. CDR3 residues: CASSSATAGIYGYTF. The CDR3 nucleotides are TGTGCCAGCAGCTCGGCCACCGCAGGGATTTATGGCTACACCTTC.

This clonotype was observed a few times. The genes are TRBV28 and TRBJ2-7, with a weak D call TRBD2 (6 bases). Trimming pared 6 bases from V and 7 bases from J, leaving 13 bases between. Per the germline V gene, CDR1 is MDHEN and CDR2 is SYDVKM. There are 12 residues in the CDR3. The CDR3 DNA reads as TGTGCCAGCAGGGCTAGCGTAACGGAGCAGTACTTC. This codes for CASRASVTEQYF. The complete variable domain, with remaining parts taken from reference TRBV28 and TRBJ2-7, reads DVKVTQSSRYLVKRTGEKVFLECVQDMDHENMFWYRQDPGLGLRLIYFSYDVKMKEKGDIPEGYSVSREKKERFSLILESASTNQTSMYLCASRASVTEQYFGPGTRLTVT.

The chain couples TRBV4-2 to TRBJ2-1, with no clear D. Germline CDR1 reads LGHNA; CDR2 reads YNFKEQ. This CDR3 region has 13 residues. Trimming cost V 3 bases and J 2 bases, with 5 bases left between them. The CDR3 sequence: CASSHATYNEQFF. CDR3 in DNA: TGTGCCAGCAGCCACGCTACCTACAATGAGCAGTTCTTC.

This clonotype was counted between two and nine times. The chain is built from TRBV12-3 or TRBV12-4 and TRBJ1-1; maybe TRBD1 (5 bases). CDR3 length: 13 residues. Deletions cut 10 bases from V and 0 bases from J, with 12 bases between. The DNA for the CDR3 is TGTGCCACCGCGACAGATATGAACACTGAAGCTTTCTTT. Translating it yields CATATDMNTEAFF.

This chain uses TRBV5-1 with TRBJ2-3; 9 bases agree with TRBD1. This CDR3 contains 15 residues. Trimming at V came to 4 bases and at J to 4 bases, leaving 7 bases not matched to a gene. CDR1 and CDR2 (germline): SGHRS, YFSETQ. The CDR3 nucleotides read TGCGCCAGCAGCGTCACGACAGGGGGAGCAGATACGCAGTATTTT. Its protein is CASSVTTGGADTQYF.

Points on this clonotype: A much larger clone is a single base away; this may be a read error. The CDR3: CASSSWGWEQFF. The CDR3 DNA is TGTGCCAGCAGTTCGTGGGGTTGGGAGCAGTTCTTC. The chain joins TRBV12-3 or TRBV12-4 to TRBJ2-1; D call uncertain. There are 12 residues in the CDR3. Trimming stripped 4 bases from V and 10 bases from J, with 11 bases between.

This clonotype was detected ten times or more. The J gene is TRBJ2-4, the V gene TRBV7-2; D is possibly TRBD1 (6 bases). Germline lookup yields CDR1 SGHTA and CDR2 FQGNSA. CDR3 length equals 14 residues. Deletions cut 0 bases from V and 7 bases from J, with 10 bases between. CDR3 nucleotide sequence: TGTGCCAGCAGCTTAGCCCCAGGGGTGAACATTCAGTACTTC. This gives the protein CASSLAPGVNIQYF.

The rearrangement uses TRBV11-2 and TRBJ2-4; D possibly corresponds to TRBD1 (6 bases). The J call is doubtful: the DNA matches TRBJ2-7 better. CDR3 length equals 13 residues. Per germline, CDR1 SGHAT and CDR2 FQNNGV. The CDR3 coding sequence is TGTGCCAGCAGCCGAAACAGGGTCCACGAGCAGTACTTC. Translation: CASSRNRVHEQYF.

V usage is TRBV11-2 and J usage is TRBJ2-5, with a tentative D call TRBD2 (5 bases). V lost 0 bases and J 11 bases, leaving 19 bases between the germline ends. The CDR3 covers 15 residues. The germline gives CDR1 SGHAT, CDR2 FQNNGV. CDR3 DNA: TGTGCCAGCAGCTTAGAGGCTAGCACCTACAATGAGCAGTACTTC. It translates to CASSLEASTYNEQYF.